The 21 T cell receptor beta chains below come from one sample, sequenced in a study of shared clonotypes between healthy human individuals. The repertoire was sequenced with immunoSEQ multiplex PCR; TCRdb's copy has only in-frame clones and lacks some. Of about 600,000 clones listed, roughly 98% are singletons. CD8 cells regarded as naive lacked CD45RO, were positively chosen for CCR7, and omitted terminally differentiated effector memory CD45RA+ cells. The sequenced sample was naive CD8+ T cells sorted from blood. Receptors originate from a man aged 25 to 45 in good health.

V gene TRBV7-2 combines with J gene TRBJ2-3; possibly TRBD2 for D (5 bases). This CDR3 spans 15 amino acids. Looked up from germline, CDR1 is SGHTA and CDR2 is FQGNSA. V was cut by 1 base and J by 0 bases, with 8 bases left in between. The CDR3 region has the DNA TGTGCCAGCAGCTTAGGCGAGGGAAGCACAGATACGCAGTATTTT. Its protein product is CASSLGEGSTDTQYF.

This chain joins TRBV5-1 and TRBJ1-3; D gene unclear. V lost 5 bases, J lost 0 bases, and 9 bases lay in between. The CDR3 is 14 amino acids. CDR1 is SGHRS, CDR2 YFSETQ, per germline. The CDR3 sequence is CASSNQDSGNTIYF. The CDR3, as DNA: TGCGCCAGCAGTAATCAGGACTCTGGAAACACCATATATTTT.

This chain links TRBV28 with TRBJ1-5; no reliable D call. Germline CDR1 reads MDHEN; CDR2 reads SYDVKM. V lost 1 base and J 5 bases, leaving 9 bases between the germline ends. The CDR3 contains 14 residues. The CDR3 loop reads CASSLSGWDQPQHF. As DNA, the CDR3 is TGTGCCAGCAGTTTATCAGGTTGGGATCAGCCCCAGCATTTT.

V and J are TRBV7-2 and TRBJ2-7; D may be TRBD2 (5 bases). Germline assignment: CDR1 SGHTA and CDR2 FQGNSA. The CDR3 is 15 amino acids. Trimming took 5 bases from V and 2 from J, leaving 16 bases between them. CDR3 DNA sequence: TGTGCCAGCAGCCGGGATAGTATCGAGCCCTACGAGCAGTACTTC. As protein: CASSRDSIEPYEQYF. Variable domain in full (rest from reference TRBV7-2 and TRBJ2-7): GAGVSQSPSNKVTEKGKDVELRCDPISGHTALYWYRQSLGQGLEFLIYFQGNSAPDKSGLPSDRFSAERTGGSVSTLTIQRTQQEDSAVYLCASSRDSIEPYEQYFGPGTRLTVT.

The V call is TRBV5-1, the J call TRBJ1-2, with D hard to call. The CDR3 is 15 amino acids. Trimming cost V 2 bases and J 5 bases, with 16 bases left between them. CDR1 is SGHRS and CDR2 is YFSETQ in the germline V gene. Written as DNA, the CDR3 is TGCGCCAGCAGCTTTTTGTGGACGGAAGATTATGGCTACACCTTC. This codes for CASSFLWTEDYGYTF. The variable domain in full, completed from reference TRBV5-1 and TRBJ1-2, reads KAGVTQTPRYLIKTRGQQVTLSCSPISGHRSVSWYQQTPGQGLQFLFEYFSETQRNKGNFPGRFSGRQFSNSRSEMNVSTLELGDSALYLCASSFLWTEDYGYTFGSGTRLTVV.

The sample holds many counts of this clone. The rearrangement uses TRBV7-8 and TRBJ2-1; no clear D. V shed 7 bases and J shed 0 bases, with 13 bases lying between them. CDR3 size: 15 residues. Germline V gives CDR1 SGHVS, CDR2 FQNEAQ. CDR3 in amino acids: CASTVGPSSYNEQFF. CDR3 coding DNA: TGTGCCAGCACCGTCGGTCCGAGCTCCTACAATGAGCAGTTCTTC.

This clone was seen a few times. Other DNA variants within this sample encode the same CDR3. The rearrangement uses TRBV7-9 and TRBJ2-3; D not resolved. Germline V gene sequence: CDR1 SEHNR, CDR2 FQNEAQ (reference sequence). The CDR3 covers 12 residues. V lost 0 bases and J 4 bases, leaving 2 bases between the germline ends. The CDR3 loop is CASSLAADTQYF. The CDR3 coding sequence is TGTGCCAGCAGCTTAGCGGCAGATACGCAGTATTTT.

J is TRBJ2-3 and V is TRBV11-2, with D possibly matching TRBD1 (6 bases). There are 15 residues in the CDR3. The V end was cut by 1 base, the J end by 6 bases, with 14 bases between. Germline V CDR1 and CDR2: SGHAT, FQNNGV. The CDR3 sequence is CASSLAGRGGDTQYF. As DNA, the CDR3 is TGTGCCAGCAGCTTAGCGGGCAGGGGTGGGGATACGCAGTATTTT.

This rearrangement joins TRBV29-1 to TRBJ2-7; the D is unclear. Germline-derived CDR1 and CDR2 are SQVTM and ANQGSEA. This CDR3 contains 14 residues. Trimming removed 5 bases from V and 1 base from J, with 15 bases in between. The CDR3 bases are TGCAGCGTTCTTTTGGCCGACCATTCCTACGAGCAGTACTTC. Protein product: CSVLLADHSYEQYF.

This chain uses TRBV10-3 with TRBJ1-2; no firm D call. The CDR3 length is 14 residues. Looked up from germline, CDR1 is ENHRY and CDR2 is SYGVKD. Trimming removed 7 bases from V and 4 bases from J, with 16 bases in between. The CDR3 sequence is CAITASPSVYGYTF. CDR3 coding DNA: TGTGCCATCACAGCAAGCCCTTCGGTCTATGGCTACACCTTC.

CDR3 protein: CSVALGDNQPQHF. CDR3 in DNA: TGCAGCGTTGCTTTGGGTGATAATCAGCCCCAGCATTTT. The chain links TRBV29-1 to TRBJ1-5; D is uncertain. In germline, CDR1 is SQVTM, CDR2 ANQGSEA. V lost 4 bases and J lost 4, with 11 bases in between. The CDR3 totals 13 residues.

CDR3 in amino acids: CASSQGPADLSYEQYF. CDR3 DNA: TGCGCCAGCAGCCAAGGCCCAGCGGACCTCTCCTACGAGCAGTACTTC. The V and J genes are TRBV4-1 and TRBJ2-7, with D perhaps matching TRBD2 (5 bases). The CDR3 has 16 amino acids. Germline V gene lookup returns CDR1 MGHRA and CDR2 YSYEKL. Trimming removed 1 base from V and 0 bases from J, with 13 bases in between.

The chain has TRBV27 and TRBJ2-5, with TRBD2 matching 14 bases. Germline values: CDR1 MNHEY, CDR2 SMNVEV (reference sequence). The CDR3 totals 16 residues. V was pared by 5 bases and J by 3 bases, with 5 bases of the junction left unmatched. The CDR3 DNA reads TGTGCCAGCAGTCCCTCGGGACTAGCGGGGGAAGAGACCCAGTACTTC. Amino acids: CASSPSGLAGEETQYF.

This sequence joins TRBV25-1 and TRBJ1-1; D is undetermined. CDR1 and CDR2 (germline): MGHDK, SYGVNS. V lost 1 base and J 6 bases, leaving 24 bases between the germline ends. There are 18 residues in the CDR3. CDR3 residues: CASSEFYLKATRIPEAFF. CDR3 coding DNA: TGTGCCAGCAGTGAATTCTACCTCAAGGCCACTCGGATCCCTGAAGCTTTCTTT.

This chain joins TRBV4-1 and TRBJ2-1; D might be TRBD1 (6 bases). Germline CDR1 and CDR2: MGHRA and YSYEKL. The CDR3 contains 13 residues. V lost 4 bases and J lost 8, with 12 bases in between. Here the CDR3 DNA reads TGCGCCAGCAGCCCTCAGGGGTTGCATGAGCAGTTCTTC. This codes for CASSPQGLHEQFF.

V and J are TRBV30 and TRBJ1-1; D remains ambiguous. Between the trimmed V and J ends, which lost 4 bases and 0 bases, there was a span of 15 bases. Germline lookup yields CDR1 GTSNPN and CDR2 SVGIG (reference sequence). The CDR3 totals 15 residues. The CDR3 region has the DNA TGTGCCTGGAATCAACTTTTGGTAGTGAACACTGAAGCTTTCTTT. It encodes CAWNQLLVVNTEAFF.

This rearrangement joins TRBV27 to TRBJ1-1; the D is unclear. The CDR3 runs to 11 residues. Germline values: CDR1 MNHEY, CDR2 SMNVEV (reference sequence). V was clipped by 4 bases and J by 3 bases, with 3 bases between them. The CDR3 region has the DNA TGTGCCAGCAGTTCCTACACTGAAGCTTTCTTT. Its protein is CASSSYTEAFF.

V and J are TRBV5-6 and TRBJ2-3; D assignment may be TRBD1 or TRBD2 (5 bases each). In germline, CDR1 is SGHDT, CDR2 YYEEEE. V was clipped by 4 bases and J by 1 base, with 16 bases between them. The length of the CDR3 is 16 residues. CDR3 region: CASSRALGDGTDTQYF. CDR3 DNA sequence: TGTGCCAGCAGCCGCGCCCTAGGGGACGGCACAGATACGCAGTATTTT.

The rearrangement links TRBV19 to TRBJ2-7; no clear D gene. With 2 bases removed from V and 5 bases from J, the gap between germline ends came to 13 bases. Germline assignment: CDR1 LNHDA and CDR2 SQIVND (reference sequence). This CDR3 is 14 amino acids long. CDR3 sequence (DNA): TGTGCCAGTAGTATACAGGCCCAAGCCAACGAGCAGTACTTC. This sequence encodes CASSIQAQANEQYF. Looking up the rest from reference TRBV19 and TRBJ2-7 gives the full variable domain: DGGITQSPKYLFRKEGQNVTLSCEQNLNHDAMYWYRQDPGQGLRLIYYSQIVNDFQKGDIAEGYSVSREKKESFPLTVTSAQKNPTAFYLCASSIQAQANEQYFGPGTRLTVT.

The chain couples TRBV7-8 to TRBJ2-1, with no clear D. The germline V and J ends were trimmed by 5 bases and 2 bases, with 10 bases remaining between them. Per the germline V gene, CDR1 is SGHVS and CDR2 is FQNEAQ. The CDR3 has 14 residues. CDR3 protein: CASSLAGAYNEQFF. CDR3 coding DNA: TGTGCCAGCAGCCTCGCAGGAGCCTACAATGAGCAGTTCTTC.

The chain employs TRBV5-1 and TRBJ2-2; 8 positions agree with TRBD1. The CDR3 runs 16 residues. With V trimmed by 4 bases and J by 2 bases, 7 bases remained unmatched. Germline assignment: CDR1 SGHRS and CDR2 YFSETQ. This CDR3 is CASSIFRGLNTGELFF. The CDR3 DNA is TGCGCCAGCAGCATTTTCAGGGGGCTCAACACCGGGGAGCTGTTTTTT.